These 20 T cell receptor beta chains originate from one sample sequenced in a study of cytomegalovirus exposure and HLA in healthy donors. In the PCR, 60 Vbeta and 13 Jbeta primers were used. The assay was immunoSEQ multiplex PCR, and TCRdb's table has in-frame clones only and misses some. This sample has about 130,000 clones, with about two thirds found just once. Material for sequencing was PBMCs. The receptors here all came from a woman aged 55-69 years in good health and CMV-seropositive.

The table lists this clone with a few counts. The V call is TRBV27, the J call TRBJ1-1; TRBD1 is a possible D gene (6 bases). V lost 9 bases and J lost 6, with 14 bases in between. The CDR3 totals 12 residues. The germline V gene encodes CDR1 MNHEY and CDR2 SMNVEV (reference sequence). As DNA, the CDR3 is TGTGCCAGTGCCCGGACAGCCGCTGAAGCTTTCTTT. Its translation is CASARTAAEAFF.

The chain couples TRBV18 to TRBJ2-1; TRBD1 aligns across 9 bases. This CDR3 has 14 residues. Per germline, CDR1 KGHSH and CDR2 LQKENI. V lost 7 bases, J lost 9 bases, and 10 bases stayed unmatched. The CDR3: CASLPGQGSVEQFF. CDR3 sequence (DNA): TGTGCCAGCTTACCGGGACAGGGTTCTGTTGAGCAGTTCTTC.

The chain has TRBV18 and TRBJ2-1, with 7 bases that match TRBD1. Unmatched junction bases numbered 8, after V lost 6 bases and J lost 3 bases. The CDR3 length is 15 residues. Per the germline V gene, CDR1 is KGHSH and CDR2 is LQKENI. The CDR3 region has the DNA TGTGCCAGCTCCCCGGGACAGTCCCACTACAATGAGCAGTTCTTC. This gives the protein CASSPGQSHYNEQFF.

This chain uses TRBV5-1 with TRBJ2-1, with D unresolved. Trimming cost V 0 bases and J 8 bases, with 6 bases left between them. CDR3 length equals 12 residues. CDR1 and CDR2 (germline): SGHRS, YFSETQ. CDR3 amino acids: CASSLDEDEQFF. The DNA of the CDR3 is TGCGCCAGCAGCTTGGACGAGGATGAGCAGTTCTTC.

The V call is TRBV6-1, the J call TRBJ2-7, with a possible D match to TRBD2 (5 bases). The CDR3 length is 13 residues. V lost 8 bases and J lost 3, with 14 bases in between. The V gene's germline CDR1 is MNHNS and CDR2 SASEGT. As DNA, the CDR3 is TGTGCCAGCTCCCTAGAGGGCAGCTACGAGCAGTACTTC. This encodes CASSLEGSYEQYF.

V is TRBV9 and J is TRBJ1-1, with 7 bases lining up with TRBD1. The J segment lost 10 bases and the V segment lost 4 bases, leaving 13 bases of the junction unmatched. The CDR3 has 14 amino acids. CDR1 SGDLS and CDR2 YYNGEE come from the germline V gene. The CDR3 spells CASSLGGVNRGAFF. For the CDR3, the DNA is TGTGCCAGCAGCCTAGGGGGCGTGAACCGTGGAGCTTTCTTT.

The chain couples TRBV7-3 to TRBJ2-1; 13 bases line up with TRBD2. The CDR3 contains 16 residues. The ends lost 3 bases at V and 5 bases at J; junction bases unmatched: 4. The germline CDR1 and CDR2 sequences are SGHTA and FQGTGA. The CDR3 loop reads CASSLAGTSGNNEQFF. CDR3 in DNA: TGTGCCAGCAGCTTGGCCGGGACTAGCGGGAACAATGAGCAGTTCTTC. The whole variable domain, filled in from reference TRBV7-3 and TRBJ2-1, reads GAGVSQTPSNKVTEKGKYVELRCDPISGHTALYWYRQSLGQGPEFLIYFQGTGAADDSGLPNDRFFAVRPEGSVSTLKIQRTERGDSAVYLCASSLAGTSGNNEQFFGPGTRLTVL.

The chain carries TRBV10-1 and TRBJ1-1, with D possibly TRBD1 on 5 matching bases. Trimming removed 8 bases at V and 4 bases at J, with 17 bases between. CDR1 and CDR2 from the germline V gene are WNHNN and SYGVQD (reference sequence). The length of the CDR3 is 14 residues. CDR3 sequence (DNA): TGCGCCAGCTCCCCCGGGGGATATGGCACTGAAGCTTTCTTT. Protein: CASSPGGYGTEAFF.

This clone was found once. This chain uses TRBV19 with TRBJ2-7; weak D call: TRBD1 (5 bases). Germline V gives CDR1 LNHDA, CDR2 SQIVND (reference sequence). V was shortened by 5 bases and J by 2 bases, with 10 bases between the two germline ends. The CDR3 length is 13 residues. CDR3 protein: CASSVDKAYEQYF. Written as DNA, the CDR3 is TGTGCCAGTAGTGTGGACAAGGCCTACGAGCAGTACTTC.

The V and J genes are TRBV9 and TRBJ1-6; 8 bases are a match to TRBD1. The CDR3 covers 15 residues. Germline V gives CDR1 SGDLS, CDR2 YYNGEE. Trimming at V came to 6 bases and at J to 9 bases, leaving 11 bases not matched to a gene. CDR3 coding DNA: TGTGCCAGCACCCTGGGGTCGACAGGGGCTTCACCCCTCCACTTT. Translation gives CASTLGSTGASPLHF.

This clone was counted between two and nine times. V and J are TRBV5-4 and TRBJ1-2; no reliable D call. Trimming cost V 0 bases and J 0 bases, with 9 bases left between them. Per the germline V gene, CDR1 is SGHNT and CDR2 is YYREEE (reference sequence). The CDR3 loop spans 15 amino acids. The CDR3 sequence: CASSLEALANYGYTF. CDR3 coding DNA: TGTGCCAGCAGCTTGGAGGCCCTAGCTAACTATGGCTACACCTTC.

In DNA form, the CDR3 reads TGTGCCAGCAGTGGGGGGACTAGCGGGGCCGGGGAGCTGTTTTTT. Its translation: CASSGGTSGAGELFF. This rearrangement joins TRBV2 to TRBJ2-2; 13 bases fit TRBD2. The CDR3 spans 15 residues. Germline V lookup: CDR1 SNHLY, CDR2 FYNNEI. Unmatched junction bases numbered 2, after V lost 4 bases and J lost 6 bases.

The CDR3 nucleotides read TGTGCCATCAGCACTAGCGCAGAGACCCAGTACTTC. Its protein is CAISTSAETQYF. The rearrangement links TRBV10-3 to TRBJ2-5; TRBD2 matches at 7 bases. Germline V lookup: CDR1 ENHRY, CDR2 SYGVKD. The V and J ends lost 6 bases and 4 bases, in that order; junction bases with no gene match: 2. This CDR3 is 12 amino acids long.

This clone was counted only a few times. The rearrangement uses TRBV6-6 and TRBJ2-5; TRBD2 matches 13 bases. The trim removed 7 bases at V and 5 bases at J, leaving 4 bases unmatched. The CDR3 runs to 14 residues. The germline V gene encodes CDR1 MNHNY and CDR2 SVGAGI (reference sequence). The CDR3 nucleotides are TGTGCCAGCATCGGACTAGCGGGGGCGGAGACCCAGTACTTC. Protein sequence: CASIGLAGAETQYF.

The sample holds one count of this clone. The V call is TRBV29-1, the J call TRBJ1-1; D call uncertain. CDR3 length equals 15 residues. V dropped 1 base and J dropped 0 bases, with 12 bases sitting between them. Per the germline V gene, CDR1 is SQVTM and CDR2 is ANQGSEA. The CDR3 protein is CSVEGTEDLNTEAFF. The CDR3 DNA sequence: TGCAGCGTTGAAGGGACGGAGGACCTGAACACTGAAGCTTTCTTT. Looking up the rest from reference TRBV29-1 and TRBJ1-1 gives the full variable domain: SAVISQKPSRDICQRGTSLTIQCQVDSQVTMMFWYRQQPGQSLTLIATANQGSEATYESGFVIDKFPISRPNLTFSTLTVSNMSPEDSSIYLCSVEGTEDLNTEAFFGQGTRLTVV.

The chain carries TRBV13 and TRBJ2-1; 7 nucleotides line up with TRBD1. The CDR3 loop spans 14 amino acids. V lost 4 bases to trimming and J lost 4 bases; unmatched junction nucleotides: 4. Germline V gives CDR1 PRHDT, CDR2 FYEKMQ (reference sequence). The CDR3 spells CASSYGTVYNEQFF. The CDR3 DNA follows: TGTGCCAGCAGCTATGGGACAGTATACAATGAGCAGTTCTTC.

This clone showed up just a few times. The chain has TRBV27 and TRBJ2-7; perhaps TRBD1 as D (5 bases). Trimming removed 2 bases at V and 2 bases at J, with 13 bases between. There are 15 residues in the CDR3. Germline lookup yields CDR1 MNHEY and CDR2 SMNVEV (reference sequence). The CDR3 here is CASSLMAGPPYEQYF. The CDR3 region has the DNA TGTGCCAGCAGTTTAATGGCAGGGCCCCCCTACGAGCAGTACTTC.

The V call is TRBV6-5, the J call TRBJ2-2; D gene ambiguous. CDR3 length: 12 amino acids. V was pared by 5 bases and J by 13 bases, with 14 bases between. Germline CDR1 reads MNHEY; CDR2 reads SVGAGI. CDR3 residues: CASSGSERRLFF. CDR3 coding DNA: TGTGCCAGCAGTGGCTCGGAGAGGCGGCTGTTTTTT.

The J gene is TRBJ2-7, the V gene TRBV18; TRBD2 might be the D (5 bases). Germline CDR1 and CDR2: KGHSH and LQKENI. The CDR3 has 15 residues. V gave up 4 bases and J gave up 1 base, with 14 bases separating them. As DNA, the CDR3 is TGTGCCAGCTCACTAATTGCAAGCGGATCCTACGAGCAGTACTTC. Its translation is CASSLIASGSYEQYF.

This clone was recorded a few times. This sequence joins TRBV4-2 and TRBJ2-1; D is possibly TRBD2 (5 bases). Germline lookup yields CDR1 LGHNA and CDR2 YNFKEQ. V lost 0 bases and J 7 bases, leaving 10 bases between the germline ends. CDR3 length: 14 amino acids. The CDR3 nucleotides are TGTGCCAGCAGCCAAGATCACCCGGGGAATGAGCAGTTCTTC. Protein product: CASSQDHPGNEQFF.